Presented here are 20 T cell receptor beta chains from one specimen sequenced in a study of cytomegalovirus exposure and HLA in healthy donors. PCR amplification relied on 60 Vbeta primers (plus 13 Jbeta primers). The method was immunoSEQ multiplex PCR; TCRdb's version includes in-frame clones alone and lacks a portion of them. The sample lists about 130,000 clones, 77% occurring once. Sequenced: PBMCs. The source of these receptors is a male donor in good health and CMV-seropositive.

The chain has TRBV27 and TRBJ2-1; tentative D call: TRBD1 (5 bases). Germline CDR1 and CDR2: MNHEY and SMNVEV (reference sequence). V was pared by 3 bases and J by 0 bases, with 9 bases between. This CDR3 is built from 15 residues. The CDR3 DNA reads TGTGCCAGCAGTTTGGACATAAGCTCCTACAATGAGCAGTTCTTC. Protein: CASSLDISSYNEQFF.

For the CDR3, the DNA is TGTGCCAGCAGCAACCGGGCCCAGGGGGACTATGGCTACACCTTC. Its protein product is CASSNRAQGDYGYTF. The chain links TRBV27 to TRBJ1-2; TRBD1 agrees at 7 bases. Germline V gene sequence: CDR1 MNHEY, CDR2 SMNVEV (reference sequence). CDR3 length equals 15 residues. V lost 6 bases, J lost 3 bases, and 10 bases stayed unmatched.

The chain links TRBV18 to TRBJ2-5; TRBD2 aligns across 8 bases. V gave up 6 bases and J gave up 0 bases; unmatched junction bases: 6. This CDR3 contains 15 residues. Germline V gives CDR1 KGHSH, CDR2 LQKENI. CDR3 nucleotides: TGTGCCAGCTCTTTTAGCGGGGCTGACCAAGAGACCCAGTACTTC. Translated, it gives CASSFSGADQETQYF. Full variable domain (missing parts from reference TRBV18 and TRBJ2-5): NAGVMQNPRHLVRRRGQEARLRCSPMKGHSHVYWYRQLPEEGLKFMVYLQKENIIDESGMPKERFSAEFPKEGPSILRIQQVVRGDSAAYFCASSFSGADQETQYFGPGTRLLVL.

This clone was detected a few times. The genes are TRBV18 and TRBJ2-6; 7 nucleotides align to TRBD1. This CDR3 is built from 16 residues. The V segment lost 1 base and the J segment 2 bases; nucleotides outside the gene matches: 2. Germline values: CDR1 KGHSH, CDR2 LQKENI. The CDR3 loop is CASSPRTGTGANVLTF. The CDR3 DNA sequence: TGTGCCAGCTCACCACGGACAGGTACTGGGGCCAACGTCCTGACTTTC.

V usage is TRBV10-3 and J usage is TRBJ2-5; 9 nucleotides line up with TRBD1. Trimming at V came to 10 bases and at J to 4 bases, leaving 7 bases not matched to a gene. CDR1 and CDR2 (germline): ENHRY, SYGVKD. CDR3 length: 13 amino acids. The CDR3 bases are TGTGCCACCGCGACAGGGGGTCTAGAGACCCAGTACTTC. Protein sequence: CATATGGLETQYF.

The chain joins TRBV4-1 to TRBJ1-4; TRBD1 matches 7 bases. Per the germline V gene, CDR1 is MGHRA and CDR2 is YSYEKL. The length of the CDR3 is 18 residues. V shed 2 bases and J 5 bases; nucleotides not matched to a gene: 14. CDR3 nucleotide sequence: TGCGCCAGCAGCCAATCCGCCCCCACGGGACAGCGGAATGAAAAACTGTTTTTT. Its protein is CASSQSAPTGQRNEKLFF.

This clone was seen a handful of times. The chain combines TRBV6-5 with TRBJ1-5; no clear D. The CDR3 sequence is 14 residues long. Trimming cost V 6 bases and J 5 bases, with 14 bases left between them. Germline loops: CDR1 MNHEY, CDR2 SVGAGI. The chain's CDR3 is CASRRARTYQPQHF. The CDR3 region has the DNA TGTGCCAGCAGGAGGGCCCGTACCTATCAGCCCCAGCATTTT.

In the case of this clone: At one of its ends the junction is not consistent with the germline gene, which may arise from a read error. The chain couples TRBV5-1 to TRBJ2-6; perhaps TRBD1 as D (6 bases). The germline gives CDR1 SGHRS, CDR2 YFSETQ. CDR3 length: 15 amino acids. CDR3 bases: TGCGCCAGCAGCTTGGTGAAGGCAGGGGCCAACGGCCTGACTTTC. This translates into CASSLVKAGANGLTF.

V and J are TRBV2 and TRBJ1-1, with D maybe TRBD1 (5 bases). There are 13 residues in the CDR3. The germline V and J ends were trimmed by 8 bases and 1 base, with 11 bases remaining between them. The germline V gene encodes CDR1 SNHLY and CDR2 FYNNEI. In DNA, the CDR3 is TGTGCCAGCGGCCTTCAGGGGAACACTGAAGCTTTCTTT. It specifies CASGLQGNTEAFF.

The V gene is TRBV5-1, the J gene TRBJ1-1; D remains unclear. V was pared by 5 bases and J by 1 base, with 9 bases between. Germline V gene sequence: CDR1 SGHRS, CDR2 YFSETQ. This CDR3 is 13 amino acids long. The CDR3 loop is CASSEDSNTEAFF. The CDR3, as DNA: TGCGCCAGCAGTGAGGACTCGAACACTGAAGCTTTCTTT.

This clone has just a few counts. The chain employs TRBV30 and TRBJ1-1; possibly TRBD1 for D (5 bases). V was trimmed by 2 bases and J by 0 bases, leaving 7 bases between them. Germline loops: CDR1 GTSNPN, CDR2 SVGIG (reference sequence). The CDR3 consists of 13 residues. CDR3: CAWSQGMNTEAFF. Here the CDR3 DNA reads TGTGCCTGGAGTCAGGGAATGAACACTGAAGCTTTCTTT.

V and J are TRBV15 and TRBJ2-1; the match to TRBD1 covers 12 bases. With 10 bases clipped from V and 8 bases from J, the junction kept 15 bases outside the gene matches. Germline values: CDR1 LNHNV, CDR2 YYDKDF (reference sequence). The length of the CDR3 is 16 residues. CDR3 in amino acids: CAIPKKPGQGAHEQFF. CDR3 DNA sequence: TGTGCCATCCCGAAGAAACCGGGACAGGGGGCACATGAGCAGTTCTTC.

The chain links TRBV5-6 to TRBJ2-1; 15 bases match TRBD2. V trimming: 3 bases; J trimming: 8 bases; junction bases outside the gene matches: 6. The CDR3 totals 16 residues. The germline V gene encodes CDR1 SGHDT and CDR2 YYEEEE. The CDR3 is CASSSYWTSGRDEQFF. Written as DNA, the CDR3 is TGTGCCAGCAGCTCATATTGGACTAGCGGGAGGGATGAGCAGTTCTTC.

This chain joins TRBV28 and TRBJ2-7, with 8 bases fitting TRBD1. The CDR3 length is 13 residues. Germline V lookup: CDR1 MDHEN, CDR2 SYDVKM. V lost 6 bases, J lost 6 bases, and 7 bases stayed unmatched. The DNA of the CDR3 is TGTGCCAGCAGAACAGGGGGATACGGCGAGCAGTACTTC. Protein product: CASRTGGYGEQYF. Complete variable domain (other parts from reference TRBV28 and TRBJ2-7): DVKVTQSSRYLVKRTGEKVFLECVQDMDHENMFWYRQDPGLGLRLIYFSYDVKMKEKGDIPEGYSVSREKKERFSLILESASTNQTSMYLCASRTGGYGEQYFGPGTRLTVT.

This chain links TRBV7-9 with TRBJ2-3; D is perhaps TRBD1 (5 bases). There are 16 residues in the CDR3. The germline V gene has CDR1 SEHNR and CDR2 FQNEAQ (reference sequence). Trimming pared 5 bases from V and 5 bases from J, leaving 20 bases between. The CDR3 sequence: CASSLSSWGVLDTQYF. The CDR3 DNA reads TGTGCCAGCAGCCTATCCTCGTGGGGCGTTTTAGATACGCAGTATTTT.

The chain is built from TRBV7-2 and TRBJ2-2; D uncertain. Deletions cut 2 bases from V and 1 base from J, with 5 bases between. The CDR3 extends over 14 amino acids. Germline V gives CDR1 SGHTA, CDR2 FQGNSA. The CDR3 sequence is CASSLTGNTGELFF. The CDR3 nucleotides read TGTGCCAGCAGCTTAACGGGGAACACCGGGGAGCTGTTTTTT.

The chain joins TRBV7-2 to TRBJ2-7; D remains unclear. Germline V gene lookup returns CDR1 SGHTA and CDR2 FQGNSA. The CDR3 extends over 14 amino acids. Trimming took off 1 base at V and 5 bases at J, with 12 bases between the two ends. The CDR3 sequence: CASSLGPGRNEQYF. CDR3 nucleotide sequence: TGTGCCAGCAGCTTAGGTCCAGGCAGGAACGAGCAGTACTTC.

This clone was detected only once. This rearrangement joins TRBV5-1 to TRBJ2-1; 11 nucleotides align to TRBD2. The CDR3 has 16 residues. V trimming: 4 bases; J trimming: 4 bases; junction bases outside the gene matches: 7. Looked up from germline, CDR1 is SGHRS and CDR2 is YFSETQ. CDR3 amino acids: CASSPTSGGLYNEQFF. The CDR3 DNA reads as TGCGCCAGCAGCCCAACTAGCGGGGGCCTTTACAATGAGCAGTTCTTC.

The chain carries TRBV4-2 and TRBJ2-3; D is possibly TRBD1 (5 bases). Germline V gene data show CDR1 as LGHNA and CDR2 as YNFKEQ. Trimming shortened V by 6 bases and J by 2 bases, and 9 bases separated the two germline ends. This CDR3 is 13 amino acids long. The CDR3 DNA sequence: TGTGCCAGCAGAGGTGGGGCCACAGATACGCAGTATTTT. As protein: CASRGGATDTQYF.

The chain carries TRBV6-6 and TRBJ1-2, with 9 positions matching TRBD1. Germline assignment: CDR1 MNHNY and CDR2 SVGAGI (reference sequence). With 6 bases clipped from V and 4 bases from J, the junction kept 3 bases outside the gene matches. The CDR3 contains 13 residues. CDR3 bases: TGTGCCAGCAGGGGACAGGGTCTCTATGGCTACACCTTC. Protein: CASRGQGLYGYTF.